The rows below give T cell receptor beta chains drawn from one sample of a study of OX40 agonist ivuxolimab in advanced cancers. Clones were sequenced by immunoSEQ multiplex PCR, and TCRdb holds only the in-frame ones, with some missing. The data hold approximately 22,000 clones, with about 84% observed a single time. The sequencing used CD4+ or CD8+ T cells sorted from blood, collected in a trial of the OX40 agonist ivuxolimab. The receptors here all came from an adult with an advanced solid tumor such as melanoma, head and neck, liver or kidney cancer. Both conserved end residues are part of each CDR3. Each record gives: D gene, V gene, clone size, J gene, CDR3 DNA, CDR3 protein. D genes are given only for firm matches. Not every row has a clone size; where given, it reads once, few, many or a size class.

TRBD2	TRBV11-2	once	TRBJ2-3	TGTGCCAGCAGCTGGGGTAGCGGGGGACCCAGCACAGATACGCAGTATTTT	CASSWGSGGPSTDTQYF
.	TRBV7-2	.	TRBJ2-7	TGTGCCAGCAGAAGATCCGGGCCACGTTACGAGCAGTACTTC	CASRRSGPRYEQYF
.	TRBV4-2	.	TRBJ2-1	TGTGCCAGCAGCCAAGGCTGGACGAGCTCCTACAATGAGCAGTTCTTC	CASSQGWTSSYNEQFF
TRBD2	TRBV11-3	.	TRBJ2-7	TGTGCCAGCAGCTCACCCCGGGGGGACTACTACGAGCAGTACTTC	CASSSPRGDYYEQYF
.	TRBV7-8	.	TRBJ1-1	TGTGCCAGCAGCTTAGGGGCCAACACTGAAGCTTTCTTT	CASSLGANTEAFF
.	TRBV6-1	.	TRBJ2-7	TGTGCCAGCAGTTCCCGAGGGGCAGGGGTGTACGAGCAGTACTTC	CASSSRGAGVYEQYF
TRBD2	TRBV27	once	TRBJ2-1	TGTGCCAGCAGTCCCTACCCCCAGCGGGGGGCCAACAATGAGCAGTTCTTC	CASSPYPQRGANNEQFF
TRBD1	TRBV30	.	TRBJ2-5	TGTGCCACCACGGGACAGGGAGAGACCCAGTACTTC	CATTGQGETQYF
.	TRBV27	.	TRBJ2-7	TGTGCCAGCACCTCCCTGCCGGGGACCTACGAGCAGTACTTC	CASTSLPGTYEQYF
.	TRBV30	once	TRBJ2-2	TGTGCCTGGAGCTGGAATTTTGGCGGGGAGCTGTTTTTT	CAWSWNFGGELFF
TRBD1	TRBV6-4	once	TRBJ2-4	TGTGCCAGCACCAACAGGGGGGACAGGGAATCCATAGCCAAAAACATTCAGTACTTC	CASTNRGDRESIAKNIQYF
TRBD2	TRBV23-1	.	TRBJ2-7	TGCGCCAGCAGTCAATCAACGACTAGCGGGGGCTGCAACTCCTACGAGCAGTACTTC	CASSQSTTSGGCNSYEQYF
.	TRBV30	.	TRBJ1-2	TGTGCCTGGAGTGAGGCAGGGGCCGACTATGGCTACACCTTC	CAWSEAGADYGYTF
.	TRBV6-5	.	TRBJ2-1	TGTGCCAGCAGCGCGGAGCGGAGTCGGCATGAGCAGTTCTTC	CASSAERSRHEQFF
.	TRBV5-6	.	TRBJ1-3	TGTGCCAGCGGGGGGGGCCGCCGCTCTGGAAACACCATATATTTT	CASGGGRRSGNTIYF
.	TRBV19	.	TRBJ1-1	TGTGCCAGTACCCCCAACGGGGGGGGGAACACTGAAGCTTTCTTT	CASTPNGGGNTEAFF
.	TRBV7-9	.	TRBJ2-3	TGTGCCAGCAGCTTCCGGGACACTTGGTCTTTT	CASSFRDTWSF
TRBD1	TRBV5-4	.	TRBJ2-7	TGTGCCAGCAGCTGGACAGGGTACGAGCAGTACTTC	CASSWTGYEQYF
TRBD2	TRBV4-1	few	TRBJ2-3	TGCGCCAGCAGCCAAGGTTTAACGGGGGGGCCCACAGATACGCAGTATTTT	CASSQGLTGGPTDTQYF
TRBD1	TRBV5-6	.	TRBJ1-2	TGTGCCAGCAGCCCTAGGACAGGGGGTATCTATGGCTACACCTTC	CASSPRTGGIYGYTF
.	TRBV4-1	.	TRBJ2-1	TGCGCCAGCAGCCAAGTAAGGGGTTCCTACAATGAGCAGTTCTTC	CASSQVRGSYNEQFF
TRBD2	TRBV5-6	.	TRBJ2-4	TGTGCCAGCAGCGCCCGACTAGCGGGGGCCGGAGACATTCAGTACTTC	CASSARLAGAGDIQYF
.	TRBV10-2	.	TRBJ2-7	TGCGCCAGCAGTGATTTGGGGCCCGGCTACGAGCAGTACTTC	CASSDLGPGYEQYF
TRBD1	TRBV29-1	.	TRBJ2-7	TGCAGCGTCGGGCACCCGACAGGGACCTCCTACGAGCAGTACTTC	CSVGHPTGTSYEQYF
.	TRBV5-4	.	TRBJ2-1	TGTGCCAGCAGCTTGGGGGGATCCTACAATGAGCAGTTCTTC	CASSLGGSYNEQFF
.	TRBV7-9	.	TRBJ1-1	TGTGCCAGCAGCTTAGCCGAAGGTATGAACACTGAAGCTTTCTTT	CASSLAEGMNTEAFF
TRBD1	TRBV10-1	.	TRBJ1-1	TGCGCCAGCAGTCGTACCGGGACAGGGGGCCGGGACACTGAAGCTTTCTTT	CASSRTGTGGRDTEAFF
TRBD2	TRBV19	.	TRBJ2-2	TGTGCCAGTAGTATAGGACTAGCTGAAACCGGGGAGCTGTTTTTT	CASSIGLAETGELFF
.	TRBV7-9	.	TRBJ1-5	TGTGCCAGCAGCTTAGGGGACAATCAGCCCCAGCATTTT	CASSLGDNQPQHF
.	TRBV7-6	.	TRBJ2-7	TGTGCCAGCAGCTCCTCGGCTCCCGGGGACGACCCCTACGAGCAGTACTTC	CASSSSAPGDDPYEQYF
.	TRBV7-8	.	TRBJ2-1	TGTGCCAGCAGCTCCGCTCCGTACAATGAGCAGTTCTTC	CASSSAPYNEQFF
.	TRBV7-9	.	TRBJ1-2	TGTGCCAGCAGCTTGGCAAATAACTATGGCTACACCTTC	CASSLANNYGYTF
.	TRBV27	once	TRBJ2-1	TGTGCCAGCAGTTTAATGGATTCATACAATGAGCAGTTCTTC	CASSLMDSYNEQFF
.	TRBV7-6	.	TRBJ1-6	TGTGCCAGCAGCTCGGAGAGCTCCTATAATTCACCCCTCCACTTT	CASSSESSYNSPLHF
TRBD2	TRBV7-8	.	TRBJ2-1	TGTGCCAGCAGCTTTGGCGGGGGGTACAATGAGCAGTTCTTC	CASSFGGGYNEQFF
TRBD2	TRBV27	few	TRBJ2-1	TGTGCCAGCACCCACGGGGGGTACTCCTACAATGAGCAGTTCTTC	CASTHGGYSYNEQFF
TRBD1	TRBV29-1	.	TRBJ2-1	TGCAGCGTTGTGGGAACCGGGACAGGGGTAGAAAATGAGCAGTTCTTC	CSVVGTGTGVENEQFF
.	TRBV7-7	.	TRBJ2-1	TGTGCCAGCAGCTCCGGCTTCAGCTCCTACAATGAGCAGTTCTTC	CASSSGFSSYNEQFF
.	TRBV6-5	.	TRBJ2-7	TGTGCCAGCGGGCAAGGCATGCAGTACTTC	CASGQGMQYF
.	TRBV28	.	TRBJ1-2	TGTGCCAGCAGTTCCAGGGAAAGGGCGAGGTATGGCTACACCTTC	CASSSRERARYGYTF
.	TRBV11-2	.	TRBJ2-7	TGTGCCAGCAGCTTGAATCGCGAGCAGTACTTC	CASSLNREQYF
.	TRBV27	.	TRBJ2-1	TGTGCCAGCAGTGTATTGGATCCCCGGACTCCAAGGTTCAATGAGCAGTTCTTC	CASSVLDPRTPRFNEQFF
.	TRBV11-3	.	TRBJ2-5	TGTGCCAGCAGCCGATCGGACAGCCAAGAGACCCAGTACTTC	CASSRSDSQETQYF
TRBD1	TRBV19	.	TRBJ1-2	TGTGCCAGTACCCCCTCGCGGGACAGGGGGTTTGAATATGGCTACACCTTC	CASTPSRDRGFEYGYTF
.	TRBV14	.	TRBJ1-2	TGTGCCAGCAGCCAAGACGCGACCGCCTACTATGGCTACACCTTC	CASSQDATAYYGYTF
.	TRBV15	.	TRBJ2-1	TGTGCCACCAGGAGGGCGGGCGAGCAGTTCTTC	CATRRAGEQFF
TRBD2	TRBV5-1	.	TRBJ2-1	TGCGCCAGCAGCTTGGTGTTCCCGCGGGGGGTTAGCTCCTACAATGAGCAGTTCTTC	CASSLVFPRGVSSYNEQFF
TRBD2	TRBV5-6	.	TRBJ2-7	TGTGCCAGCAGCGCGGGGGGGACAACCTACGAGCAGTACTTC	CASSAGGTTYEQYF
.	TRBV7-6	.	TRBJ1-6	TGTGCCAGCAGCCCCACCGGGTTCGGTAATTCACCCCTCCACTTT	CASSPTGFGNSPLHF
.	TRBV11-1	.	TRBJ1-2	TGTGCCAGCAGCCAGTCAACAGCTAACTATGGCTACACCTTC	CASSQSTANYGYTF
TRBD1	TRBV4-1	.	TRBJ2-1	TGCGCCAGCAGCCAGGCTGGACAGGGGTCCTACAATGAGCAGTTCTTC	CASSQAGQGSYNEQFF
.	TRBV7-9	.	TRBJ1-3	TGTGCCAGCAACGGTAGACTCCTCTCTGGAAACACCATATATTTT	CASNGRLLSGNTIYF
.	TRBV6-1	.	TRBJ1-1	TGTGCCAGCAGTGAGTGGCAGATCATGAACACTGAAGCTTTCTTT	CASSEWQIMNTEAFF
.	TRBV11-2	.	TRBJ1-5	TGTGCCAGCAGCTTAACCGGGGATAGCAATCAGCCCCAGCATTTT	CASSLTGDSNQPQHF
.	TRBV7-8	many	TRBJ2-5	TGTGCCAGCAGCACCCACCGTCAGGGGAGGGAGACCCAGTACTTC	CASSTHRQGRETQYF
.	TRBV7-2	.	TRBJ2-4	TGTGCCAGCAGCCAGATCGCCGCAGGGGCAACCAAAAACATTCAGTACTTC	CASSQIAAGATKNIQYF
TRBD2	TRBV7-6	.	TRBJ2-5	TGTGCCAGCAGCTTAGCGGGAGGGCCTGCAGAGACCCAGTACTTC	CASSLAGGPAETQYF
TRBD2	TRBV5-8	.	TRBJ2-3	TGTGCCAGCATCCGATCCGGGACTATTACAGATACGCAGTATTTT	CASIRSGTITDTQYF
TRBD2	TRBV6-5	.	TRBJ2-1	TGTGCCAGCAGTTACGGCGGGGGGGCATTCTACAATGAGCAGTTCTTC	CASSYGGGAFYNEQFF
TRBD2	TRBV5-1	few	TRBJ2-3	TGCGCCAGCAGCGCGGGACTATTCAGCACAGATACGCAGTATTTT	CASSAGLFSTDTQYF